The present TCR beta chain was sequenced within a study of identical twins. TCRdb passed the 5' RACE reads through MiXCR, listing each CDR3 protein once. The table records some 200,000 distinct CDR3 sequences, 7.5% of them present only once. V was trimmed by 4 bases and J by 1 base, leaving 10 bases between them. The V gene's germline CDR1 is LGHDT and CDR2 YNNKEL (reference sequence). The CDR3 runs to 14 residues. This clonotype was counted a few times. These data were likewise used in another study, on yellow fever vaccine responses in identical twins. From that study: The T cell response to vaccination in identical twins was reportedly partly convergent and partly personalized.

The chain couples TRBV3-1 to TRBJ1-1, with D unclear. This TCR derives from a woman aged 18 to 35 in good health. The sample was memory (CD45RO+) T cells sorted from blood. In DNA, the CDR3 is TGTGCCAGCAGCCGGTGGCAGGCGAACACTGAAGCTTTCTTT. Translation gives CASSRWQANTEAFF.